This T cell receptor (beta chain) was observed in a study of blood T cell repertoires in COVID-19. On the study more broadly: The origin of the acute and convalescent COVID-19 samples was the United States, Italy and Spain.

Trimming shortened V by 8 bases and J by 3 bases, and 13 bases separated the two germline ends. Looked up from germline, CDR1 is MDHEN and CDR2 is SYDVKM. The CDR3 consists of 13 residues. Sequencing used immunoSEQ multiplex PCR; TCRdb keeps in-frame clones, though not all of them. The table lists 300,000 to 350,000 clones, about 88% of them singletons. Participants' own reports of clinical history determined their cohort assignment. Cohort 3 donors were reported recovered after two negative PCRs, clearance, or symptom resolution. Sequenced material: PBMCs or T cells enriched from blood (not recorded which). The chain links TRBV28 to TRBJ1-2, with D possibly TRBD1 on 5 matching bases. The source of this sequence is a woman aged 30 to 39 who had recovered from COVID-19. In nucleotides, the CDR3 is TGTGCCAGCCTCCGGGGGTCAGACTATGGCTACACCTTC. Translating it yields CASLRGSDYGYTF.